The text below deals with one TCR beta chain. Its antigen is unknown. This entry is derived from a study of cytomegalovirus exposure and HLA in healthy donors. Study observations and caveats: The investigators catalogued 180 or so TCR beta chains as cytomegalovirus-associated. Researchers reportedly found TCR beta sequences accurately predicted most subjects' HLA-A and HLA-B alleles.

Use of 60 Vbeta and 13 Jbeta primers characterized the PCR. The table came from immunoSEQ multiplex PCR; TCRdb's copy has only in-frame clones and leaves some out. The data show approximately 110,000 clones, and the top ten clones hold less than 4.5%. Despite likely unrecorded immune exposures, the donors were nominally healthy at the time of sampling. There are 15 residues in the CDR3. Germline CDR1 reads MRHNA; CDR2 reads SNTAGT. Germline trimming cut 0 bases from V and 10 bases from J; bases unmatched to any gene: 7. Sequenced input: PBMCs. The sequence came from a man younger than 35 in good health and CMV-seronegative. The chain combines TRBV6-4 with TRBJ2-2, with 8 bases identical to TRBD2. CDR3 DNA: TGTGCCAGCAGTGACTCGATGAGCGGGGGCGCGGAGCTGTTTTTT. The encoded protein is CASSDSMSGGAELFF.